The 23 T cell receptor beta chains presented below share a single source sample, sequenced in a study of shared clonotypes between healthy human individuals. The table came from immunoSEQ multiplex PCR; TCRdb's copy has only in-frame clones and leaves some out. The profile shows 2.3 million or so clones, more than 80% of them singletons. Sequenced material: naive CD4+ T cells from PBMCs. Specified subset: CD45RA+ positively selected. These receptors all come from a young man in good health. Some clones in this sample may be carry-over from other donors' samples.

This clone was counted only a few times. V usage is TRBV19 and J usage is TRBJ2-1; no clear D. The CDR3 has 13 residues. The germline gives CDR1 LNHDA, CDR2 SQIVND (reference sequence). Trimming shortened V by 3 bases and J by 8 bases, and 11 bases separated the two germline ends. The CDR3 reads CASSIRPDYEQFF. The CDR3 region has the DNA TGTGCCAGTAGTATCAGACCAGATTATGAGCAGTTCTTC.

The chain uses TRBV9 and TRBJ1-3; D not certain. The CDR3 sequence is 15 residues long. Germline V gives CDR1 SGDLS, CDR2 YYNGEE. V was shortened by 7 bases and J by 7 bases, with 21 bases between the two germline ends. Written as DNA, the CDR3 is TGTGCCAGCGGAAACATGGGAGGACTGGAGAACACCATATATTTT. Amino acid sequence: CASGNMGGLENTIYF.

A word on this clone: Other DNA sequences in this specimen translate into the identical CDR3. The chain recombines TRBV6-6 with TRBJ2-5; D is unresolved. The CDR3 loop spans 13 amino acids. Germline values: CDR1 MNHNY, CDR2 SVGAGI (reference sequence). Trimming pared 0 bases from V and 5 bases from J, leaving 7 bases between. This CDR3 reads CASSYSSGETQYF. The CDR3 DNA follows: TGTGCCAGCAGTTACTCCTCCGGGGAGACCCAGTACTTC.

The genes are TRBV19 and TRBJ1-1, with TRBD1 matching over 8 bases. Unmatched junction bases numbered 10, after V lost 5 bases and J lost 5 bases. The CDR3 is made up of 15 amino acids. Germline values: CDR1 LNHDA, CDR2 SQIVND (reference sequence). CDR3 sequence (DNA): TGTGCCAGTAGTCTCCGGACAGGGCTGGGAACTGAAGCTTTCTTT. Its translation is CASSLRTGLGTEAFF.

V is TRBV15 and J is TRBJ2-3; D is unclear. This CDR3 region has 14 residues. Germline V gene lookup returns CDR1 LNHNV and CDR2 YYDKDF (reference sequence). Trimming left V 3 bases short and J 2 bases short, with 9 bases between. The CDR3 DNA is TGTGCCACCAGCAGGTTCAGGTCCACAGATACGCAGTATTTT. Translating gives CATSRFRSTDTQYF.

This clone has just one count. The chain employs TRBV6-1 and TRBJ2-7; possibly TRBD2 for D (7 bases). V dropped 2 bases and J dropped 9 bases, with 20 bases sitting between them. Germline V gene lookup returns CDR1 MNHNS and CDR2 SASEGT. This CDR3 is built from 15 residues. DNA of the CDR3: TGTGCCAGCAGTGAATTAGGGGGGGTCTTTAAGGGGCAGTACTTC. Protein sequence: CASSELGGVFKGQYF.

This clone was seen more than once but under ten times. Additional DNA sequences in this sample encode the identical CDR3. The CDR3 DNA follows: TGTGCCAGCAGGACTAGCGGGAGCTCCTACGAGCAGTACTTC. It yields the protein CASRTSGSSYEQYF. The J gene is TRBJ2-7, the V gene TRBV6-5, with 12 bases fitting TRBD2. Germline-derived CDR1 and CDR2 are MNHEY and SVGAGI. The length of the CDR3 is 14 residues. V dropped 6 bases and J dropped 0; count of bases not matched to a gene: 0.

The rearrangement uses TRBV29-1 and TRBJ1-1; maybe TRBD1 (5 bases). This CDR3 comprises 14 residues. Trimming took off 0 bases at V and 5 bases at J, with 13 bases between the two ends. Germline V gene lookup returns CDR1 SQVTM and CDR2 ANQGSEA. CDR3 loop: CSVEDLGARTEAFF. CDR3 DNA: TGCAGCGTTGAAGATCTAGGGGCGCGTACTGAAGCTTTCTTT.

The V call is TRBV25-1, the J call TRBJ1-1; 7 bases line up with TRBD1. V shed 0 bases and J 4 bases; nucleotides not matched to a gene: 5. The length of the CDR3 is 15 residues. Per the germline V gene, CDR1 is MGHDK and CDR2 is SYGVNS. The CDR3 protein is CASSEYWGTATEAFF. Written as DNA, the CDR3 is TGTGCCAGCAGTGAATATTGGGGGACAGCCACTGAAGCTTTCTTT.

The genes are TRBV7-2 and TRBJ2-1, with 11 bases fitting TRBD2. This CDR3 has 16 residues. V dropped 1 base and J dropped 8; count of bases not matched to a gene: 7. Per the germline V gene, CDR1 is SGHTA and CDR2 is FQGNSA. This CDR3 reads CASSLGGASGRYEQFF. The CDR3 DNA sequence: TGTGCCAGCAGCTTAGGCGGGGCTAGCGGGAGGTATGAGCAGTTCTTC.

The chain couples TRBV11-1 to TRBJ1-5, with TRBD1 as a possible D gene (6 bases). The ends were cut back, 5 bases at V and 3 bases at J, with 11 bases in the middle. The CDR3 spans 14 residues. Germline assignment: CDR1 SGHAT and CDR2 FQDESV (reference sequence). This CDR3 is CASSKTGTNQPQHF. The DNA of the CDR3 is TGTGCCAGCAGCAAAACAGGGACCAATCAGCCCCAGCATTTT.

V gene TRBV27 combines with J gene TRBJ2-3; 8 nucleotides match TRBD2. The CDR3 spans 15 residues. Germline trimming cut 5 bases from V and 4 bases from J; bases unmatched to any gene: 8. CDR1 is MNHEY, CDR2 SMNVEV, per germline (reference sequence). The DNA for the CDR3 is TGTGCCAGCAGTGAAGTTAGCGGGATGCCAGATACGCAGTATTTT. Translated: CASSEVSGMPDTQYF.

Comments on this clone: This sample also contains other DNA sequences that code for the same CDR3. The CDR3 DNA follows: TGTGCCAGCAGCTTAGCGCGGTTCTATGGCTACACCTTC. It yields the protein CASSLARFYGYTF. V is TRBV7-8 and J is TRBJ1-2; D is unclear. Trimming took off 0 bases at V and 4 bases at J, with 6 bases between the two ends. The CDR3 has 13 amino acids. The germline CDR1 and CDR2 sequences are SGHVS and FQNEAQ.

The V call is TRBV21-1, the J call TRBJ2-7; the table's D call, TRBD2, has no DNA check behind it. TRBV21-1 is assigned pseudogene status. This CDR3 region has 16 residues. DNA of the CDR3: TGTGCCAGCAGCTTAAAGAGGACTAGCGGGACTCACGAGCAGTACTTC. It codes for CASSLKRTSGTHEQYF.

The gene calls are TRBV28 and TRBJ1-1, with TRBD1 matching 9 bases. V lost 5 bases to trimming and J lost 0 bases; unmatched junction nucleotides: 4. This CDR3 comprises 15 residues. The germline gives CDR1 MDHEN, CDR2 SYDVKM. CDR3 amino acids: CASSRTGALNTEAFF. The CDR3 DNA follows: TGTGCCAGCAGTAGGACAGGGGCACTGAACACTGAAGCTTTCTTT. Full variable domain (missing parts from reference TRBV28 and TRBJ1-1): DVKVTQSSRYLVKRTGEKVFLECVQDMDHENMFWYRQDPGLGLRLIYFSYDVKMKEKGDIPEGYSVSREKKERFSLILESASTNQTSMYLCASSRTGALNTEAFFGQGTRLTVV.

The chain links TRBV6-4 to TRBJ2-1; D may match TRBD1 or TRBD2 (6 bases each). The CDR3 has 14 residues. Germline CDR1 MRHNA, CDR2 SNTAGT. V gave up 0 bases and J gave up 9 bases, with 12 bases separating them. The chain's CDR3 is CASSDSGAEGEQFF. CDR3 sequence (DNA): TGTGCCAGCAGTGACTCGGGGGCGGAGGGTGAGCAGTTCTTC.

This chain links TRBV5-1 with TRBJ1-6; D is ambiguous. Germline assignment: CDR1 SGHRS and CDR2 YFSETQ. This CDR3 comprises 14 residues. V was shortened by 0 bases and J by 9 bases, with 10 bases between the two germline ends. CDR3 nucleotides: TGCGCCAGCAGCTTGGAACTTGATGGTTCACCCCTCCACTTT. This encodes CASSLELDGSPLHF.

The table lists this clone with a count of one. This rearrangement joins TRBV5-1 to TRBJ2-1; tentatively, D is TRBD1 or TRBD2 (5 bases each). The germline V gene encodes CDR1 SGHRS and CDR2 YFSETQ. The CDR3 is 16 amino acids. Deletions cut 0 bases from V and 2 bases from J, with 12 bases between. The DNA of the CDR3 is TGCGCCAGCAGCTTGGAGGGGAGACCCCCCTACAATGAGCAGTTCTTC. Translation gives CASSLEGRPPYNEQFF. The full variable domain, rest sourced from reference TRBV5-1 and TRBJ2-1, is KAGVTQTPRYLIKTRGQQVTLSCSPISGHRSVSWYQQTPGQGLQFLFEYFSETQRNKGNFPGRFSGRQFSNSRSEMNVSTLELGDSALYLCASSLEGRPPYNEQFFGPGTRLTVL.

V is TRBV6-4 and J is TRBJ2-7, with D perhaps TRBD1 (6 bases). Germline V lookup: CDR1 MRHNA, CDR2 SNTAGT. This CDR3 comprises 16 residues. V dropped 1 base and J dropped 1 base, with 14 bases sitting between them. DNA for the CDR3: TGTGCCAGCAGTGACTTCCCGAACAGGGTTTCCTACGAGCAGTACTTC. As protein: CASSDFPNRVSYEQYF.

V usage is TRBV18 and J usage is TRBJ1-1; 9 nucleotides match TRBD1. The germline gives CDR1 KGHSH, CDR2 LQKENI. This CDR3 has 11 amino acids. V was pared by 10 bases and J by 8 bases, with 5 bases of the junction left unmatched. The CDR3 DNA reads TGTGCCACCAAGGGGACAGGGGAAGCTTTCTTT. Amino acids: CATKGTGEAFF.

CDR3 amino acids: CASSAGPTNYGYTF. As DNA, the CDR3 is TGCGCCAGCAGCGCGGGACCGACGAACTATGGCTACACCTTC. The gene calls are TRBV5-1 and TRBJ1-2, with D perhaps TRBD1 (5 bases). CDR3 length: 14 amino acids. Per the germline V gene, CDR1 is SGHRS and CDR2 is YFSETQ. Trimming removed 4 bases from V and 2 bases from J, with 12 bases in between.

This sequence joins TRBV7-9 and TRBJ2-5; TRBD1 might be the D (5 bases). V was pared by 5 bases and J by 4 bases, with 17 bases between. This CDR3 region has 15 residues. Germline V lookup: CDR1 SEHNR, CDR2 FQNEAQ (reference sequence). DNA for the CDR3: TGTGCCAGCAGCCCAGGGCAGGGTTCGGCAGAGACCCAGTACTTC. It encodes CASSPGQGSAETQYF.

The rearrangement links TRBV18 to TRBJ2-7; TRBD2 agrees at 8 bases. Germline CDR1 and CDR2: KGHSH and LQKENI. This CDR3 spans 15 amino acids. The junction had 10 bases not matched to a gene; V was cut back by 6 bases and J by 3 bases. The DNA for the CDR3 is TGTGCCAGCTCCCAGCCACGGGGGGGCCTCTACGAGCAGTACTTC. Protein: CASSQPRGGLYEQYF.